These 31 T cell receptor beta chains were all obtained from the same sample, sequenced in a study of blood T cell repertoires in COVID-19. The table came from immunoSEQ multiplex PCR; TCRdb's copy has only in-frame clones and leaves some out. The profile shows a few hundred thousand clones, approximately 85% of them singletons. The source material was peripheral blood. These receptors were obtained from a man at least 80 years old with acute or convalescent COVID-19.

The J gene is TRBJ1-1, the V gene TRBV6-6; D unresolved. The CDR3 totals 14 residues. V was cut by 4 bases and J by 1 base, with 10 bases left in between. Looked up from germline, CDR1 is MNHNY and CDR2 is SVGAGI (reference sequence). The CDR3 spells CASSSRLENTEAFF. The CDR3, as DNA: TGTGCCAGCAGTTCGCGACTGGAGAACACTGAAGCTTTCTTT.

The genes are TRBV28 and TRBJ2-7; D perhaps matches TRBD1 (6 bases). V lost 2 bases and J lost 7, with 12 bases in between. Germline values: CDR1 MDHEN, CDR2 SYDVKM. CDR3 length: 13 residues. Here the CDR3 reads CASSLQGLWEQYF. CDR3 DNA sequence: TGTGCCAGCAGTTTACAGGGGCTGTGGGAGCAGTACTTC.

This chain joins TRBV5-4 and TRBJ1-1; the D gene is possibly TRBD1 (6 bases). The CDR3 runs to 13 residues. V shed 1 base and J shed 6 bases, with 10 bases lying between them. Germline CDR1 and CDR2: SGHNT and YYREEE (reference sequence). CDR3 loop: CASSLQGIAEAFF. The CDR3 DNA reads TGTGCCAGCAGCTTGCAGGGGATCGCTGAAGCTTTCTTT.

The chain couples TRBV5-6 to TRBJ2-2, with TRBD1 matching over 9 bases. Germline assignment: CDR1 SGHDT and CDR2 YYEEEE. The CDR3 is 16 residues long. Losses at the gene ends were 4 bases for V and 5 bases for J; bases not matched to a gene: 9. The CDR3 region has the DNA TGTGCCAGCAGCCCAAGACTGGGACAGGGAACCGGGGAGCTGTTTTTT. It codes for CASSPRLGQGTGELFF.

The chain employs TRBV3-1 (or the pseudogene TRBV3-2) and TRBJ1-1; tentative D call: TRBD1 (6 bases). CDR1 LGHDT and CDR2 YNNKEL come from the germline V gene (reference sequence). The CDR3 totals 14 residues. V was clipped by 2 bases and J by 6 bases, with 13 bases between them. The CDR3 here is CASSQTGWTAEAFF. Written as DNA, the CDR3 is TGTGCCAGCAGCCAAACAGGGTGGACGGCTGAAGCTTTCTTT.

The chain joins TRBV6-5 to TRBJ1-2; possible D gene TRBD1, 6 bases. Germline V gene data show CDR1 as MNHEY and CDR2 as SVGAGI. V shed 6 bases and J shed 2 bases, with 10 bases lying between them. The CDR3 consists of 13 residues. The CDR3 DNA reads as TGTGCCAGCAGCCACAGGGAGAACTATGGCTACACCTTC. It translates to CASSHRENYGYTF.

As DNA, the CDR3 is TGTGCCAGCAGTTACTTGGGAGGGGACTATACTGAAGCTTTCTTT. Translation gives CASSYLGGDYTEAFF. The genes are TRBV6-5 and TRBJ1-1; TRBD1 is a possible D gene (5 bases). The CDR3 spans 15 residues. The germline gives CDR1 MNHEY, CDR2 SVGAGI. V was pared by 1 base and J by 5 bases, with 14 bases between.

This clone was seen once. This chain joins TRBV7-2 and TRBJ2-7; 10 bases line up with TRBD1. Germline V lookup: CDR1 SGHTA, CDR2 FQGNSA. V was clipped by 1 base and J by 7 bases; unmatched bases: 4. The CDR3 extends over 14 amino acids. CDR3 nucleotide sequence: TGTGCCAGCAGCTTAGTGAGGACAGGGGGAGAGCAGTACTTC. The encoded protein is CASSLVRTGGEQYF.

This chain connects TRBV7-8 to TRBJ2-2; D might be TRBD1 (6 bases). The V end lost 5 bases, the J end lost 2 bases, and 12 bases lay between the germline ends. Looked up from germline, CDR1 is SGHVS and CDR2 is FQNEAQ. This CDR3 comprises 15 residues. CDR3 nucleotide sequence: TGTGCCAGCAGCCAGGGGTTTCAAAACACCGGGGAGCTGTTTTTT. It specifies CASSQGFQNTGELFF.

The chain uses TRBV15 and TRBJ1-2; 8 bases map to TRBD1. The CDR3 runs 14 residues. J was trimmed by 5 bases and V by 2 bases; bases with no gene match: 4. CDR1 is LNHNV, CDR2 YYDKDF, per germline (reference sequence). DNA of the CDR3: TGTGCCACCAGCAGACAGGGGGCGGTATATGGCTACACCTTC. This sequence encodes CATSRQGAVYGYTF.

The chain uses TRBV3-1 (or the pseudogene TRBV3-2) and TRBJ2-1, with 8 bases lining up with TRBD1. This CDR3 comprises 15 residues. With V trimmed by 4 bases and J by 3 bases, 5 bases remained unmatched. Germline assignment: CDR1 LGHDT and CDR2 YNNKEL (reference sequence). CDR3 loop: CASSPGTGYYNEQFF. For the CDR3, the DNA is TGTGCCAGCAGCCCAGGGACAGGCTACTACAATGAGCAGTTCTTC.

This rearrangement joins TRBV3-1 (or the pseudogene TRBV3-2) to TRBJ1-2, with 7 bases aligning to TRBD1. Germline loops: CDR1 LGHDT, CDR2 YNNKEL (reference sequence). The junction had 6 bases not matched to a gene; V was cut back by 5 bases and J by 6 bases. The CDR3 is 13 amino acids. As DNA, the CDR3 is TGTGCCAGCAGCTCCGGGACAGTACATGGCTACACCTTC. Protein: CASSSGTVHGYTF.

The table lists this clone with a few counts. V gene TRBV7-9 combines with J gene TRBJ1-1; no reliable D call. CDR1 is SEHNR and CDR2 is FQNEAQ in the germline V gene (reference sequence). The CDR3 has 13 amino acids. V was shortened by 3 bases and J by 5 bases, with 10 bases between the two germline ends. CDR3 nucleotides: TGTGCCAGCAGCTTGAGGGAGAGGACTGAAGCTTTCTTT. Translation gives CASSLRERTEAFF.

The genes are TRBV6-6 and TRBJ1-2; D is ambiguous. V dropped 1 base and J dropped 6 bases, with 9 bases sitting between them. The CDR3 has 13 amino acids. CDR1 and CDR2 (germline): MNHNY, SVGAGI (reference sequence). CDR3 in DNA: TGTGCCAGCAGTTACTTGGGAGGTGATGGCTACACCTTC. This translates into CASSYLGGDGYTF.

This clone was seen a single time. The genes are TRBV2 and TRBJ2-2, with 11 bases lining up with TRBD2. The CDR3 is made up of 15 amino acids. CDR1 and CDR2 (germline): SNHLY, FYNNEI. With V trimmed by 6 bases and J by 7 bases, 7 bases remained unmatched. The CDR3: CASSGLAGLSGELFF. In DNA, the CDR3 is TGTGCCAGCAGCGGACTAGCGGGTCTAAGCGGGGAGCTGTTTTTT.

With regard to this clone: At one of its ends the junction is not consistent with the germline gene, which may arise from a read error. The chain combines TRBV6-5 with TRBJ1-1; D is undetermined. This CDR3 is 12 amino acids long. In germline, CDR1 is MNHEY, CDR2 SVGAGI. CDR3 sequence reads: CASSDSYPGAFF. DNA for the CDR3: TGTGCCAGCAGTGACTCTTATCCCGGGGCTTTCTTT.

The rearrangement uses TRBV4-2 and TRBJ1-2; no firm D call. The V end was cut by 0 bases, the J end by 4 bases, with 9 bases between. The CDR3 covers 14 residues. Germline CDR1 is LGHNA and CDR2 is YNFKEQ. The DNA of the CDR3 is TGTGCCAGCAGCCAAGATAGCGGCCGCTATGGCTACACCTTC. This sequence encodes CASSQDSGRYGYTF.

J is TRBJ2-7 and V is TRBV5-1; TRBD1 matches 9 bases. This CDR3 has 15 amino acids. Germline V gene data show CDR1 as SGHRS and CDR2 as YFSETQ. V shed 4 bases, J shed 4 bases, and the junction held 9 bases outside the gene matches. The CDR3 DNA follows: TGCGCCAGCAGCGGGGGACAGGGAAGACCTTACGAGCAGTACTTC. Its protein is CASSGGQGRPYEQYF.

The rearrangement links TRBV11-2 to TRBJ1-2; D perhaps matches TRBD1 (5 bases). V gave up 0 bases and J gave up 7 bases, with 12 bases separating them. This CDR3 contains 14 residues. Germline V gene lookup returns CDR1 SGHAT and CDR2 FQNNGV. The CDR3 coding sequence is TGTGCCAGCAGCTTAGAACTATACGGGGGTGGCTACACCTTC. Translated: CASSLELYGGGYTF.

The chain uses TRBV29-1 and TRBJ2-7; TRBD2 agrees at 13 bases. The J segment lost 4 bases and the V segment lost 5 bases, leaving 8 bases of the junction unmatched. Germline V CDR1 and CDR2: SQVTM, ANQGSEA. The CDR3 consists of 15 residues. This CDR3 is CSVSRTSGRSYEQYF. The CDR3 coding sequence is TGCAGCGTTTCCAGGACTAGCGGGAGATCTTACGAGCAGTACTTC.

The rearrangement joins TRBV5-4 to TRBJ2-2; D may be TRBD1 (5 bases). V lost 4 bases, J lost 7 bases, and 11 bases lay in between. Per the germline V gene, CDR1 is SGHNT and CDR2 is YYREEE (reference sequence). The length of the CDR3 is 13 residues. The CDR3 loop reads CASSPRRGGELFF. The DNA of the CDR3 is TGTGCCAGCAGCCCAAGAAGGGGCGGGGAGCTGTTTTTT.

CDR3 coding DNA: TGTGCCAGCAGCTTTGGCACAGGGACGGGTCAGCCCCAGCATTTT. Translated, it gives CASSFGTGTGQPQHF. V gene TRBV5-8 combines with J gene TRBJ1-5; D may be TRBD1 (6 bases). V dropped 2 bases and J dropped 6 bases, with 15 bases sitting between them. The CDR3 sequence is 15 residues long. Germline V CDR1 and CDR2: SGHTS, YDEGEE.

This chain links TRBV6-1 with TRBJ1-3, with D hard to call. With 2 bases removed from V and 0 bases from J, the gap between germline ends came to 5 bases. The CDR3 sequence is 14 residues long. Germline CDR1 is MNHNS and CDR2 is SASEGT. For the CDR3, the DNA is TGTGCCAGCAGTGAACAGCGCTCTGGAAACACCATATATTTT. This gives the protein CASSEQRSGNTIYF.

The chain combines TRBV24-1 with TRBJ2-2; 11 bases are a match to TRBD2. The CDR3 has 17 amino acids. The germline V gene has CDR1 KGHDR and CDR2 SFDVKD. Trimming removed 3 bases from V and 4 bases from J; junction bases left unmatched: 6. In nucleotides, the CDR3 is TGTGCCACCAGTGATGCTAGCGGGAGGTCAGTCACCGGGGAGCTGTTTTTT. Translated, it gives CATSDASGRSVTGELFF.

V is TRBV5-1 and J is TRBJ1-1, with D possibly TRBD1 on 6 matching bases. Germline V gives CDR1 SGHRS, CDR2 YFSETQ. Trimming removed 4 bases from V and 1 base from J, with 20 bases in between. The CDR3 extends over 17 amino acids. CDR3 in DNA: TGCGCCAGCAGCCAAATCTTCTCCACGACAGGGAACACTGAAGCTTTCTTT. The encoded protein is CASSQIFSTTGNTEAFF.

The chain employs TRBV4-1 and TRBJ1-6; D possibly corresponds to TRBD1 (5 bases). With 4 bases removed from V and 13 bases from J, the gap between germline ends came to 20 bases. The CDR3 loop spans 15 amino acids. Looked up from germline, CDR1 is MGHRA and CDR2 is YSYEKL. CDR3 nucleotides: TGCGCCAGCAGCCCTTCGGACATTAGCCCTCTTCCCCTCCACTTT. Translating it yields CASSPSDISPLPLHF.

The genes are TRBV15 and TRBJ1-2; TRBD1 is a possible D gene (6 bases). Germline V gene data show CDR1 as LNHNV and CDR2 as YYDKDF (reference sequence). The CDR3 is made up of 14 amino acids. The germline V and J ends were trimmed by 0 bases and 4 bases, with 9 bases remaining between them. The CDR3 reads CATSRDQTGYGYTF. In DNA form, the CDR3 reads TGTGCCACCAGCAGAGATCAGACAGGCTATGGCTACACCTTC.

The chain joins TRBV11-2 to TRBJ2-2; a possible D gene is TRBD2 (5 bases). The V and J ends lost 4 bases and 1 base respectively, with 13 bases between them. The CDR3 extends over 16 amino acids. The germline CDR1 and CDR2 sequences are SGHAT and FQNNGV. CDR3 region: CASSSALAGNTGELFF. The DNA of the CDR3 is TGTGCCAGCAGCTCCGCTCTAGCTGGGAACACCGGGGAGCTGTTTTTT.

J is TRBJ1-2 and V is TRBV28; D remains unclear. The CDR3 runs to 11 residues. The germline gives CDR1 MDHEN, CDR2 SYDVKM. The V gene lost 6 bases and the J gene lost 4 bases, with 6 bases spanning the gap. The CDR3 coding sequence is TGTGCCAGCAGCGAGAGCTATGGCTACACCTTC. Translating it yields CASSESYGYTF.

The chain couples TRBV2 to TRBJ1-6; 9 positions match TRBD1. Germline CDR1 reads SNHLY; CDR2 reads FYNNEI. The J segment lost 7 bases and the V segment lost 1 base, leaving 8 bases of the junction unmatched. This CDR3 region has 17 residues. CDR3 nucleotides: TGTGCCAGCAGTGAAGAGGGGGCCGGGACAGGGAATTCACCCCTCCACTTT. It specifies CASSEEGAGTGNSPLHF.

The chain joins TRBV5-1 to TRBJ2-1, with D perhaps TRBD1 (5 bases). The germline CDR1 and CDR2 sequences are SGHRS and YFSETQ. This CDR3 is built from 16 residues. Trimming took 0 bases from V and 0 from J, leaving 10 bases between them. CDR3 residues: CASSLEGATSYNEQFF. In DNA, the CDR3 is TGCGCCAGCAGCTTGGAAGGGGCTACCTCCTACAATGAGCAGTTCTTC.